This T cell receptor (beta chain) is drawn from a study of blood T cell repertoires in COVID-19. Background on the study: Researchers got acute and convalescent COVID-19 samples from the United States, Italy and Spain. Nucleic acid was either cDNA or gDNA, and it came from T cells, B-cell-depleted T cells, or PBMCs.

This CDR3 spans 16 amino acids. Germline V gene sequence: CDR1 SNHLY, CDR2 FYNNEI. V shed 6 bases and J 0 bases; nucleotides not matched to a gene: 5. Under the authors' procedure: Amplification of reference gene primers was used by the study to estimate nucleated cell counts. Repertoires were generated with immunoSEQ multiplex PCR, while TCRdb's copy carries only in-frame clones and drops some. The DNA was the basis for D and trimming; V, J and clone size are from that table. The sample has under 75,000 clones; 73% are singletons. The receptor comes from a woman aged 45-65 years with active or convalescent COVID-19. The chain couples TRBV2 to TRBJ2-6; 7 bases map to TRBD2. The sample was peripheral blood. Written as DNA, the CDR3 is TGTGCCAGCAGGAAGGGACTACTCTCTGGGGCCAACGTCCTGACTTTC. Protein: CASRKGLLSGANVLTF.